The 13 T cell receptor beta chains in this list originate from one sample, sequenced in a study of radiation and T cells in renal cell carcinoma. Time point of the sample: blood 4 weeks post-SBRT, at nephrectomy. Treatment meaning: 15 Gy SBRT to primary tumor, nephrectomy 4 weeks later. The repertoire was sequenced with immunoSEQ multiplex PCR; TCRdb's copy has only in-frame clones and lacks some. Counted here are fewer than 80,000 clones, 75% to 90% occurring once; the ten biggest clones make up 2% to 3%. Specimen: blood, collected from a patient whose treatment included radiotherapy and nephrectomy. These TCRs come from a woman aged 55-69 years with renal cell carcinoma.

For this clone: The sample contains more than one DNA sequence encoding this CDR3. CDR3 DNA: TGTGCCAGCAGCTTAGTCGTGAATAGCAATCAGCCCCAGCATTTT. Its protein is CASSLVVNSNQPQHF. This sequence joins TRBV7-2 and TRBJ1-5, with unresolved D. V lost 1 base, J lost 0 bases, and 7 bases lay in between. The germline gives CDR1 SGHTA, CDR2 FQGNSA. The CDR3 has 15 residues. Together with reference TRBV7-2 and TRBJ1-5, the CDR3 gives the full variable domain: GAGVSQSPSNKVTEKGKDVELRCDPISGHTALYWYRQSLGQGLEFLIYFQGNSAPDKSGLPSDRFSAERTGGSVSTLTIQRTQQEDSAVYLCASSLVVNSNQPQHFGDGTRLSIL.

The V call is TRBV5-1, the J call TRBJ2-2; 8 bases line up with TRBD1. In germline, CDR1 is SGHRS, CDR2 YFSETQ. The length of the CDR3 is 15 residues. J gave up 5 bases and V 2 bases, and 5 bases lay outside the gene matches. DNA for the CDR3: TGCGCCAGCAGCTTCCAGGGGGCACCGACCGGGGAGCTGTTTTTT. Translating gives CASSFQGAPTGELFF. Based on the CDR3 plus reference TRBV5-1 and TRBJ2-2, the full variable domain is KAGVTQTPRYLIKTRGQQVTLSCSPISGHRSVSWYQQTPGQGLQFLFEYFSETQRNKGNFPGRFSGRQFSNSRSEMNVSTLELGDSALYLCASSFQGAPTGELFFGEGSRLTVL.

The J gene is TRBJ2-1, the V gene TRBV28; perhaps TRBD2 as D (5 bases). The CDR3 runs to 12 residues. Trimming removed 5 bases at V and 9 bases at J, with 11 bases between. The V gene's germline CDR1 is MDHEN and CDR2 SYDVKM. CDR3 protein: CASSVSGSEQFF. The CDR3 DNA sequence: TGTGCCAGCAGTGTAAGCGGTAGTGAGCAGTTCTTC. The complete variable domain, with remaining parts taken from reference TRBV28 and TRBJ2-1, reads DVKVTQSSRYLVKRTGEKVFLECVQDMDHENMFWYRQDPGLGLRLIYFSYDVKMKEKGDIPEGYSVSREKKERFSLILESASTNQTSMYLCASSVSGSEQFFGPGTRLTVL.

The chain carries TRBV11-3 and TRBJ2-5; 7 bases are a match to TRBD1. Germline assignment: CDR1 SGHNT and CDR2 YENEEA. The J segment lost 1 base and the V segment lost 6 bases, leaving 2 bases of the junction unmatched. The CDR3 is made up of 13 amino acids. The CDR3 nucleotides read TGTGCCAGCAGAGGACAGGCCCAAGAGACCCAGTACTTC. This sequence encodes CASRGQAQETQYF. Drawing the rest from reference TRBV11-3 and TRBJ2-5, the complete variable domain is EAGVVQSPRYKIIEKKQPVAFWCNPISGHNTLYWYLQNLGQGPELLIRYENEEAVDDSQLPKDRFSAERLKGVDSTLKIQPAELGDSAVYLCASRGQAQETQYFGPGTRLLVL.

This sequence joins TRBV4-1 and TRBJ1-5; D call uncertain. Trimming stripped 1 base from V and 4 bases from J, with 11 bases between. The CDR3 runs 15 residues. Looked up from germline, CDR1 is MGHRA and CDR2 is YSYEKL. The CDR3 coding sequence is TGCGCCAGCAGCCAAGTAGCCCTAGGTAATCAGCCCCAGCATTTT. Its translation: CASSQVALGNQPQHF.

The V and J genes are TRBV19 and TRBJ1-2; no reliable D call. Deletions cut 5 bases from V and 4 bases from J, with 17 bases between. Germline assignment: CDR1 LNHDA and CDR2 SQIVND (reference sequence). The CDR3 contains 15 residues. As DNA, the CDR3 is TGTGCCAGTAGTCGATCTGGCAGAGCCCTCTATGGCTACACCTTC. Encoded protein: CASSRSGRALYGYTF.

The chain links TRBV7-9 to TRBJ2-1; D is tentatively TRBD1 or TRBD2 (5 bases each). Germline loops: CDR1 SEHNR, CDR2 FQNEAQ (reference sequence). The CDR3 runs to 15 residues. The ends were cut back, 5 bases at V and 4 bases at J, with 15 bases in the middle. The chain's CDR3 is CASSPWGTDYNEQFF. In DNA form, the CDR3 reads TGTGCCAGCAGCCCCTGGGGGACGGATTACAATGAGCAGTTCTTC.

This clone was counted a few times. This chain joins TRBV4-3 and TRBJ1-1; D is uncertain. The germline gives CDR1 LGHNA, CDR2 YSLEER. Trimming removed 4 bases from V and 0 bases from J, with 12 bases in between. There are 15 residues in the CDR3. The CDR3: CASSLETDVNTEAFF. The CDR3 DNA reads as TGCGCCAGCAGCCTGGAGACGGACGTGAACACTGAAGCTTTCTTT.

The chain links TRBV5-6 to TRBJ1-5, with D possibly TRBD1 on 6 matching bases. The germline gives CDR1 SGHDT, CDR2 YYEEEE. CDR3 length equals 15 residues. The V end was cut by 3 bases, the J end by 7 bases, with 17 bases between. This CDR3 reads CASSWGTGKVQPQHF. Written as DNA, the CDR3 is TGTGCCAGCAGCTGGGGTACAGGGAAGGTCCAGCCCCAGCATTTT.

The chain links TRBV28 to TRBJ1-2, with 8 nucleotides matching TRBD1. This CDR3 is 14 amino acids long. With V trimmed by 1 base and J by 6 bases, 4 bases remained unmatched. In germline, CDR1 is MDHEN, CDR2 SYDVKM. The CDR3 spells CASSLSGGPDGYTF. The DNA of the CDR3 is TGTGCCAGCAGTTTATCAGGGGGCCCCGATGGCTACACCTTC.

Note on this clone: One end of the junction fails to match germline, which may point to a read error. This rearrangement joins TRBV4-2 to TRBJ1-6; TRBD1 might be the D (6 bases). CDR3 length: 15 residues. Germline CDR1 reads LGHNA; CDR2 reads YNFKEQ. The CDR3 protein is CASSQDDRSNSLLHF. The CDR3 coding sequence is TGTGCCAGCAGCCAAGATGACAGGTCTAATTCACTCCTCCACTTT.

J is TRBJ2-1 and V is TRBV19, with 7 bases fitting TRBD2. CDR3 length equals 17 residues. V was clipped by 2 bases and J by 0 bases; unmatched bases: 7. Germline V CDR1 and CDR2: LNHDA, SQIVND (reference sequence). The CDR3 DNA reads TGTGCCAGTAGTATACCCTTCGGGAGGAGCTCCTACAATGAGCAGTTCTTC. This gives the protein CASSIPFGRSSYNEQFF. Drawing the rest from reference TRBV19 and TRBJ2-1, the complete variable domain is DGGITQSPKYLFRKEGQNVTLSCEQNLNHDAMYWYRQDPGQGLRLIYYSQIVNDFQKGDIAEGYSVSREKKESFPLTVTSAQKNPTAFYLCASSIPFGRSSYNEQFFGPGTRLTVL.

The V gene is TRBV4-1, the J gene TRBJ2-7; D is unclear. Germline V lookup: CDR1 MGHRA, CDR2 YSYEKL. The CDR3 length is 16 residues. Trimming pared 3 bases from V and 3 bases from J, leaving 18 bases between. CDR3 bases: TGCGCCAGCAGCCAGGAGCTCGGCGGCAGTTTCTACGAGCAGTACTTC. Protein: CASSQELGGSFYEQYF.